This TCR beta chain was recorded in a study of cytomegalovirus exposure and HLA in healthy donors. Study-wide findings and caveats: Fewer N-insertions than the roughly 670-donor mean were reportedly shown by an Asian-associated ancestry cluster in a later analysis. High sensitivity and specificity were reportedly achieved when the classifier diagnosed cytomegalovirus status. TCR beta chains numbering approximately 150 were designated cytomegalovirus-associated.

The CDR3 is made up of 19 amino acids. Germline V lookup: CDR1 MDHEN, CDR2 SYDVKM. Unmatched junction bases numbered 18, after V lost 8 bases and J lost 2 bases. Primers for the PCR totalled 60 Vbeta and 13 Jbeta. The assay was immunoSEQ multiplex PCR, and TCRdb's table has in-frame clones only and misses some. This sample has approximately 150,000 clones, with 60% to 80% found just once. About this clone: Its target is not known.

The source is a man aged 40-50 years in good health and CMV-seropositive. The material sequenced was PBMCs. The chain couples TRBV28 to TRBJ2-7; 13 bases map to TRBD2. CDR3 DNA sequence: TGTGCCAGCCACAGGGAAGGACTAGCGGGAGTCACGTCCCCCTACGAGCAGTACTTC. It yields the protein CASHREGLAGVTSPYEQYF.